Reported below is one T cell receptor (beta chain). Its antigen is currently not known. Per-base quality was not reported, and no clone a single base away is much larger than it. This entry belongs to a study of T-cell memory formation after mild COVID-19 (dated by TCRdb to the early 2020s). In the study overall: TCR sequence clusters from the two donors were found to be largely donor specific. T-cell clones expanding and contracting after mild COVID-19 in a couple of donors were tracked by longitudinal TCRalpha and TCRbeta repertoire sequencing. The cohort comprised two young, previously healthy adult volunteers, one female and one male.

Cut back by 5 bases and 3 bases, the V and J ends lie 14 bases apart. CDR3 length: 15 amino acids, cysteine to phenylalanine. Only the CDR3 DNA stays, 45 bases, in frame from base 1. The germline V gene provides CDR1 SGHAT and CDR2 FQNNGV. The sequencer listed for this sample is Illumina NovaSeq 6000. cDNA libraries for TCRalpha and TCRbeta were prepared by 5'RACE using constant-segment primers, with sample barcodes and unique molecular identifiers added. Trizol reagent was used to extract RNA from every sample. The libraries were amplified in two PCR steps, and the second step added a second sample barcode and Illumina TruSeq adapters. Sequencing of the libraries was done on an Illumina NovaSeq, producing 2 x 150 bp paired-end reads. The authors processed their data as follows. Demultiplexing of reads and collapsing into UMI-guided consensus sequences were performed with migec v1.2.7. Using mixcr v2.1.11, the UMI consensuses were aligned to TRA and TRB V and J templates and assembled into clonotypes. Clonotypes were classified as expanded or contracted when called significant by both edgeR and NoisET, with noise models trained on biological replicates. edgeR calls used a false discovery rate-adjusted p below 0.01 and a log2 fold-change threshold of 1. PCA with hierarchical clustering of max-normalized trajectories of the 1000 most abundant clonotypes was used as exploratory dynamics analysis. Separately sequenced CD4+ and CD8+ repertoires were used to assign the CD4 or CD8 phenotype of responding clones. TCRdb's own reprocessing of the public reads used fastp at Q25 and MiXCR and kept productive beta chains. CDR3 protein sequences are deduplicated, and each keeps its most common genes and DNA. These V and J calls derive from TCRdb rather than the authors' analysis. For this sample there are 300,000 to 350,000 distinct CDR3 sequences; roughly 19% appear just once. The top ten clonotypes cover under 25% of the sample.

PBMCs were isolated by Ficoll-Paque density gradient centrifugation. Results the study describes overall, beyond this receptor: The study included only a couple of mild cases, and larger cohorts that include severe cases with pre-infection samples were judged to be necessary. Clones that contracted from day 15 to 85 showed balanced CD4/CD8 phenotypes, whereas a second wave of clones that expanded from day 15 to 37 leaned towards CD4+. The detection of some responding clones in pre-infection memory suggests that pre-existing cross-reactive memory T cells joined the SARS-CoV-2 response. SARS-CoV-2 specificity of the second-wave clones peaking on day 37 was not confirmed. Contracting CD4+ clones were found mainly in CM and EM memory subsets, while CD8+ clones were enriched in EMRA.

The sequenced sample consisted of PBMCs or a T cell subset sorted from them (not recorded which). The receptor was derived from a man between 18 and 35 years old who had mild COVID-19 (a few samples of this study predate the infection). The sample titles of this study are shuffled in the database, so cell type and time point are left out; the donor was told from shared clones. This receptor chain uses TRBV11-2 and TRBJ2-1, and perhaps TRBD1 as D gene, on 8 matching bases. The DNA reads TGTGCCAGCAGCCGCTACAGGGGGGGCTACAATGAGCAGTTCTTC. This is translated as CASSRYRGGYNEQFF.